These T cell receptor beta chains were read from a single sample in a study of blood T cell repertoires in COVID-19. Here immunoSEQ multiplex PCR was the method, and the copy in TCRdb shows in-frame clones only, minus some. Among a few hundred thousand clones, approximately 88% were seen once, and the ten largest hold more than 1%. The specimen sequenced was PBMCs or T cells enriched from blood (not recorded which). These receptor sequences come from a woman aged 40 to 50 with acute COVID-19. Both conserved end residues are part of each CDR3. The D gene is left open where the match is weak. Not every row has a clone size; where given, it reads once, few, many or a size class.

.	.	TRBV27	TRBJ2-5	CASSPGEGQDMSQYF	TGTGCCAGCAGCCCAGGGGAGGGGCAGGATATGTCCCAGTACTTC
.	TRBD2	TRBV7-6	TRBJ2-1	CASTSGSWDEQFF	TGTGCCAGCACCAGCGGGAGTTGGGATGAGCAGTTCTTC
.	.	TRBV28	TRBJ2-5	CASSFSSVQETQYF	TGTGCCAGCAGTTTCTCTAGCGTCCAAGAGACCCAGTACTTC
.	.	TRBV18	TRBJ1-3	CASSPRGQTISGNTIYF	TGTGCCAGCTCACCACGAGGACAGACAATCTCTGGAAACACCATATATTTT
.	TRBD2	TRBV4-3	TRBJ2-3	CASSQAAGLAVDTQYF	TGCGCCAGCAGCCAAGCTGCCGGACTAGCGGTAGATACGCAGTATTTT
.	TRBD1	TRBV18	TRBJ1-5	CASSQDRGQPQHF	TGTGCCAGCTCACAAGACAGGGGCCAGCCCCAGCATTTT
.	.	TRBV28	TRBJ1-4	CASSPITVTTNEKLFF	TGTGCCAGCAGTCCAATCACAGTCACAACTAATGAAAAACTGTTTTTT
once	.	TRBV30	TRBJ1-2	CAWKRRSRNYGYTF	TGTGCCTGGAAAAGGAGGAGCCGAAACTATGGCTACACCTTC
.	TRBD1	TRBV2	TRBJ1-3	CASSAPGQISGNTIYF	TGTGCCAGCAGTGCCCCGGGACAGATCTCTGGAAACACCATATATTTT
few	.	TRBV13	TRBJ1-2	CASSSGRGNYGYTF	TGTGCCAGCAGCTCCGGACGGGGAAACTATGGCTACACCTTC
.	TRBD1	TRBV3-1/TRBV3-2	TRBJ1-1	CASSWDRGRGAFF	TGTGCCAGCAGCTGGGACAGGGGGCGCGGAGCTTTCTTT
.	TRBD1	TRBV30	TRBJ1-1	CAWGDRGTEAFF	TGTGCCTGGGGAGACAGGGGCACTGAAGCTTTCTTT
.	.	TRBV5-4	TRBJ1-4	CASSLTGINEKLFF	TGTGCCAGCAGCTTGACGGGAATAAATGAAAAACTGTTTTTT
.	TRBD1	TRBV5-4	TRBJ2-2	CASSTGTVNTGELFF	TGTGCCAGCAGTACCGGGACAGTGAACACCGGGGAGCTGTTTTTT
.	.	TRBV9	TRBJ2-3	CASRRTEGETQYF	TGTGCCAGCAGGCGGACAGAGGGAGAAACGCAGTATTTT
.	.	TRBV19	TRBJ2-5	CASNSQIQETQYF	TGTGCCAGTAATTCACAGATACAAGAGACCCAGTACTTC
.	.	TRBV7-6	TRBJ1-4	CASSLATGFRLEKLFF	TGTGCCAGCAGCTTAGCGACGGGGTTTCGTCTCGAAAAACTGTTTTTT
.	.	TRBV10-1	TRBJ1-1	CASSESGATEAFF	TGCGCCAGCAGTGAGTCAGGGGCAACTGAAGCTTTCTTT
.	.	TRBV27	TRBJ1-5	CASSSSGFRNQPQHF	TGTGCCAGCAGTTCGTCCGGGTTCCGCAATCAGCCCCAGCATTTT
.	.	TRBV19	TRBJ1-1	CASSNTGNLGWTEAFF	TGTGCCAGTAGTAACACAGGTAATCTCGGTTGGACTGAAGCTTTCTTT
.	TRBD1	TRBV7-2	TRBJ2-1	CASSLKGQGNNEQFF	TGTGCCAGCAGCTTAAAAGGACAGGGAAACAATGAGCAGTTCTTC
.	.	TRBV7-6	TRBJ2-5	CASSSSGWMGETQYF	TGTGCCAGCAGCTCCAGCGGGTGGATGGGGGAGACCCAGTACTTC
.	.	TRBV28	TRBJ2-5	CASNTMYQETQYF	TGTGCCAGCAACACCATGTACCAAGAGACCCAGTACTTC
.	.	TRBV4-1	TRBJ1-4	CASLDKGVKKLFF	TGCGCCAGCCTTGACAAGGGGGTCAAAAAACTGTTTTTT
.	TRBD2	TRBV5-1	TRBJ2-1	CASSLVVTSLSNEQFF	TGCGCCAGCAGCTTGGTTGTGACTAGCCTTTCAAATGAGCAGTTCTTC
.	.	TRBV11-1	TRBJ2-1	CASQIGGAGNEQFF	TGTGCCAGCCAGATTGGCGGGGCGGGCAATGAGCAGTTCTTC
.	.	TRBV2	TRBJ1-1	CASMGAEAFF	TGTGCCAGCATGGGCGCGGAAGCTTTCTTT
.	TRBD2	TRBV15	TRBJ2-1	CATSRDFLAGGAYNEQFF	TGTGCCACCAGCAGAGACTTTCTAGCGGGAGGGGCCTACAATGAGCAGTTCTTC
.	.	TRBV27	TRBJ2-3	CASSLIRGTDTQYF	TGTGCCAGCAGTTTAATCAGGGGCACAGATACGCAGTATTTT
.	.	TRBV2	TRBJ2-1	CASSDGRLGNEQFF	TGTGCCAGCAGCGATGGTAGACTAGGGAATGAGCAGTTCTTC
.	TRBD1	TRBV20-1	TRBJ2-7	CSASETGAQQYF	TGCAGTGCTAGTGAGACAGGGGCACAGCAGTACTTC
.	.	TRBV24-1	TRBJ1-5	CATSDGQFALNQPQHF	TGTGCCACCAGTGATGGACAGTTCGCCCTTAATCAGCCCCAGCATTTT
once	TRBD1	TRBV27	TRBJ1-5	CASRGTGGAQPQHF	TGTGCCAGCAGGGGGACAGGGGGAGCTCAGCCCCAGCATTTT
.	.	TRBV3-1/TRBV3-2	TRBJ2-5	CASSQVPGGQETQYF	TGTGCCAGCAGCCAAGTGCCCGGGGGCCAAGAGACCCAGTACTTC
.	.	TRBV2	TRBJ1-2	CASSNRGGNDGYTF	TGTGCCAGCAGTAATCGGGGGGGCAACGATGGCTACACCTTC
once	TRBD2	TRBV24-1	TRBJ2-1	CATSAGLAGNEQFF	TGTGCCACCAGCGCGGGACTAGCGGGGAATGAGCAGTTCTTC
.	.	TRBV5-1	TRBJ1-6	CASSLETPRDSPLHF	TGCGCCAGCAGCTTGGAAACTCCCCGGGATTCACCCCTCCACTTT
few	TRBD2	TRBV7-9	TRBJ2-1	CASPRTSGHSSSYNEQFF	TGTGCCAGCCCCAGGACTAGCGGCCATTCCAGCTCCTACAATGAGCAGTTCTTC
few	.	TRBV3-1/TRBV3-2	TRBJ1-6	CASSQERGPWPLHF	TGTGCCAGCAGCCAAGAGCGGGGGCCGTGGCCCCTCCACTTT
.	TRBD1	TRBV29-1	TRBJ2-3	CSVDQGGTGGTDTQYF	TGCAGCGTTGATCAAGGAGGGACAGGCGGCACAGATACGCAGTATTTT
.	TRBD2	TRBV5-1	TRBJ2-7	CASSLEGLAVYEQYF	TGCGCCAGCAGCTTGGAGGGACTAGCGGTCTACGAGCAGTACTTC
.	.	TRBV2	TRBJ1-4	CASSSREKLFF	TGTGCCAGCAGTTCTCGGGAAAAACTGTTTTTT
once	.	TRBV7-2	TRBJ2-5	CASSFGTTSGTQYF	TGTGCCAGCAGCTTCGGGACAACCTCAGGGACCCAGTACTTC
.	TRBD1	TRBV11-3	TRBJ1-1	CASSLIRDSLEAFF	TGTGCCAGCAGCCTTATCCGGGACAGTCTTGAAGCTTTCTTT